Below, one T cell receptor (beta chain) is given with its context. No antigen is known for it. The sample is drawn from a study of T cell responses to AZD1222 COVID-19 vaccine. Study-level points and caveats: None of the repertoires were sampled until the peak T cell response had passed. Females made up more of the donors, who were largely white British, and clonal diversity may have come out too low. Within unmutated variant regions lay the reported targets of nearly half of spike-specific TCRs.

It was second doses at about 4 or about 12 weeks that were pooled. The germline V gene has CDR1 SGHTA and CDR2 FQGNSA. Trimming took off 1 base at V and 8 bases at J, with 13 bases between the two ends. The CDR3 consists of 14 residues. Some clones are missing from TCRdb's copy, which holds only in-frame ones; the method was immunoSEQ multiplex PCR. The table shows approximately 50,000 clones, with approximately 80% occurring only once. The TCR sequence derives from an adult who received the AZD1222 COVID-19 vaccine. Sequences were derived from peripheral blood, sampled 28 days after the second AZD1222 dose. The V and J genes are TRBV7-2 and TRBJ2-3, with unresolved D. CDR3 amino acids: CASSLEKLVGTQYF. The CDR3 DNA follows: TGTGCCAGCAGCTTAGAAAAGCTGGTGGGTACGCAGTATTTT.